This T cell receptor (beta chain) was recovered during a study of shared clonotypes between healthy human individuals. Regarding this clone: At the DNA level, this CDR3 is encoded by other sequences in the same sample as well.

PBMC DNA, left unsorted, was sequenced on ten immunoSEQ deep assay plates. Clones were sequenced by immunoSEQ multiplex PCR, and TCRdb holds only the in-frame ones, with some missing. The data contain about 490,000 clones, about 80% of them singletons. Losses at the gene ends were 2 bases for V and 1 base for J; bases not matched to a gene: 0. The CDR3 sequence is 14 residues long. CDR1 and CDR2 from the germline V gene are MNHNY and SVGAGI (reference sequence). The sequence derives from a woman aged 35 to 49 in good health. Some clones in this sample may be carry-over from other donors' samples. The rearrangement joins TRBV6-6 to TRBJ2-7; the match to TRBD1 covers 9 bases. The sample taken for sequencing was PBMCs. The CDR3 sequence: CASSYGQGSYEQYF. In nucleotides, the CDR3 is TGTGCCAGCAGTTACGGACAGGGGTCCTACGAGCAGTACTTC.